The TCR beta chain described here comes from a study of OX40 agonist ivuxolimab in advanced cancers. Looking at the study overall: Roughly two fifths of patients had received prior checkpoint inhibitor therapy. Findings of the study overall: At 0.1 to 3.0 mg/kg and by week 6, CD4+ and CD8+ T cells in the blood had expanded clonally.

Baseline was the first blood sampling point, followed by cycle 4 day 1 and cycle 7 day 1. Comment on this clone: The antigen remains undetermined.

CDR3 length equals 14 residues. CDR1 is SGHVS and CDR2 is FNYEAQ in the germline V gene. V lost 1 base, J lost 1 base, and 6 bases lay in between. Here immunoSEQ multiplex PCR was the method, and the copy in TCRdb shows in-frame clones only, minus some. The table records around 92,000 clones, around 94% of them present only once. The source material was CD4+ or CD8+ T cells sorted from blood, sampled in a trial of the OX40 agonist ivuxolimab. The sequence derives from an adult with an advanced solid tumor such as melanoma, head and neck, liver or kidney cancer. The chain combines TRBV7-6 with TRBJ2-3, with D unresolved. The CDR3 nucleotides are TGTGCCAGCAGCTTAGGGGGTCGCACAGATACGCAGTATTTT. Its translation: CASSLGGRTDTQYF.